The 14 T cell receptor beta chains in this list originate from one sample, sequenced in a study of cytomegalovirus exposure and HLA in healthy donors. The method was immunoSEQ multiplex PCR; TCRdb's version includes in-frame clones alone and lacks a portion of them. The data show hundreds of thousands of clones, more than 75% seen once. The sequenced sample was PBMCs. The source of these receptors is a man aged 18 to 29 in good health and CMV-seropositive.

This rearrangement joins TRBV6-5 to TRBJ2-7; D not resolved. Germline assignment: CDR1 MNHEY and CDR2 SVGAGI. CDR3 length: 13 residues. The V end lost 1 base, the J end lost 5 bases, and 9 bases lay between the germline ends. CDR3 bases: TGTGCCAGCAGTTACTTTATGGGCGACGAGCAGTACTTC. It yields the protein CASSYFMGDEQYF.

The rearrangement uses TRBV29-1 and TRBJ2-5, with TRBD2 as a possible D gene (6 bases). This CDR3 comprises 14 residues. Per germline, CDR1 SQVTM and CDR2 ANQGSEA. Trimming pared 4 bases from V and 5 bases from J, leaving 17 bases between. The CDR3 is CSVAPSATRETQYF. CDR3 DNA sequence: TGCAGCGTTGCCCCTAGCGCCACGAGGGAGACCCAGTACTTC.

V gene TRBV5-1 combines with J gene TRBJ1-2, with 9 bases aligning to TRBD1. This CDR3 contains 15 residues. Trimming took 4 bases from V and 7 from J; bases not matched to a gene: 11. Germline values: CDR1 SGHRS, CDR2 YFSETQ. CDR3 region: CASSTGDRVLRGYTF. Here the CDR3 DNA reads TGCGCCAGCAGCACCGGGGACAGGGTGCTACGTGGCTACACCTTC.

A few counts support this clone. The chain carries TRBV28 and TRBJ2-2, with D unclear. V lost 4 bases and J lost 7, with 7 bases in between. The CDR3 has 12 amino acids. Per the germline V gene, CDR1 is MDHEN and CDR2 is SYDVKM. CDR3 nucleotides: TGTGCCAGCAGTTCCTTCGGCGGGGAGCTGTTTTTT. Translation: CASSSFGGELFF.

This chain connects TRBV5-1 to TRBJ2-2; D is possibly TRBD1 (6 bases). Germline V gene data show CDR1 as SGHRS and CDR2 as YFSETQ. The CDR3 totals 14 residues. Trimming stripped 3 bases from V and 1 base from J, with 7 bases between. CDR3 coding DNA: TGCGCCAGCAGCTCGGGACAGAACACCGGGGAGCTGTTTTTT. Protein: CASSSGQNTGELFF.

The genes are TRBV7-9 and TRBJ1-2, with D unclear. The germline V gene has CDR1 SEHNR and CDR2 FQNEAQ (reference sequence). CDR3 length equals 15 residues. The V gene lost 6 bases and the J gene lost 4 bases, with 18 bases spanning the gap. The CDR3 DNA is TGTGCCAGCAGTCCACCTGGACGTAGACTCTATGGCTACACCTTC. Residues: CASSPPGRRLYGYTF.

The genes are TRBV15 and TRBJ2-5; 11 bases match TRBD2. There are 15 residues in the CDR3. Per the germline V gene, CDR1 is LNHNV and CDR2 is YYDKDF (reference sequence). The trim removed 5 bases at V and 2 bases at J, leaving 4 bases unmatched. The CDR3 nucleotides are TGTGCCACCAGCGTACGACTAGCGGGACAAGAGACCCAGTACTTC. As protein: CATSVRLAGQETQYF.

This chain connects TRBV2 to TRBJ2-3; D gene uncertain. The CDR3 has 15 residues. Germline V gene data show CDR1 as SNHLY and CDR2 as FYNNEI. Trimming stripped 4 bases from V and 2 bases from J, with 13 bases between. In DNA, the CDR3 is TGTGCCAGCAGTGCGGGTAGGCTCGACACAGATACGCAGTATTTT. Its translation: CASSAGRLDTDTQYF.

This chain uses TRBV19 with TRBJ2-6; D is unresolved. The ends were cut back, 3 bases at V and 2 bases at J, with 2 bases in the middle. This CDR3 is 13 amino acids long. The V gene's germline CDR1 is LNHDA and CDR2 SQIVND (reference sequence). As DNA, the CDR3 is TGTGCCAGTAGTATCACTGGGGCCAACGTCCTGACTTTC. Translated: CASSITGANVLTF.

This chain uses TRBV28 with TRBJ1-2, with TRBD1 matching over 8 bases. The CDR3 is 14 amino acids. Germline assignment: CDR1 MDHEN and CDR2 SYDVKM. The V segment lost 1 base and the J segment 7 bases; nucleotides outside the gene matches: 5. The CDR3 bases are TGTGCCAGCAGTTTATCAGGGGGCAGCAGTGGCTACACCTTC. Translating it yields CASSLSGGSSGYTF.

CDR3 protein: CASSSTGVEKLFF. Here the CDR3 DNA reads TGTGCCAGCAGTAGCACAGGTGTCGAAAAACTGTTTTTT. The rearrangement uses TRBV28 and TRBJ1-4; D is possibly TRBD1 (5 bases). Germline V CDR1 and CDR2: MDHEN, SYDVKM. V lost 5 bases and J lost 8, with 12 bases in between. The CDR3 has 13 residues.

The rearrangement uses TRBV7-9 and TRBJ1-2; D uncertain. The length of the CDR3 is 15 residues. The V gene's germline CDR1 is SEHNR and CDR2 FQNEAQ (reference sequence). V lost 1 base and J 4 bases, leaving 13 bases between the germline ends. The CDR3 protein is CASSLEGRGIYGYTF. The CDR3 DNA is TGTGCCAGCAGCTTAGAAGGCAGAGGGATCTATGGCTACACCTTC. The full variable domain, its missing parts supplied by reference TRBV7-9 and TRBJ1-2, is DTGVSQNPRHKITKRGQNVTFRCDPISEHNRLYWYRQTLGQGPEFLTYFQNEAQLEKSRLLSDRFSAERPKGSFSTLEIQRTEQGDSAMYLCASSLEGRGIYGYTFGSGTRLTVV.

The chain carries TRBV2 and TRBJ1-5; a weak D match, TRBD1 (6 bases). V shed 4 bases and J shed 5 bases, with 18 bases lying between them. CDR1 and CDR2 from the germline V gene are SNHLY and FYNNEI. The CDR3 is made up of 16 amino acids. CDR3 amino acids: CASSVKPLGGHQPQHF. CDR3 sequence (DNA): TGTGCCAGCAGTGTGAAACCCCTGGGGGGCCATCAGCCCCAGCATTTT.

The genes are TRBV6-5 and TRBJ2-7; D is perhaps TRBD2 (5 bases). The CDR3 runs 13 residues. Per the germline V gene, CDR1 is MNHEY and CDR2 is SVGAGI. The V gene lost 2 bases and the J gene lost 6 bases, with 11 bases spanning the gap. The CDR3 region is CASSYGRSREQYF. The CDR3 DNA reads TGTGCCAGCAGTTACGGGAGATCTCGCGAGCAGTACTTC.